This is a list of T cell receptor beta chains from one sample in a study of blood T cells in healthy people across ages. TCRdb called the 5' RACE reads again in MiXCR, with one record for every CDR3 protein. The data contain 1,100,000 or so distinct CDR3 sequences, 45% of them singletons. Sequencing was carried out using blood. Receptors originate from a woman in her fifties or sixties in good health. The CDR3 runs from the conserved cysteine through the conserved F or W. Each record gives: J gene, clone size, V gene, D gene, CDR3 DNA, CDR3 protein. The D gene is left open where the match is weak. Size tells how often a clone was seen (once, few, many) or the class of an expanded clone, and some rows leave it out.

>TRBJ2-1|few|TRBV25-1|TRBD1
TGTGCCAGCAGTGACTGGACAGGGATTGAGAATGAGCAGTTCTTC
CASSDWTGIENEQFF
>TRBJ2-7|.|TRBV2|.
TGTGCCGGAAACCGGGACGGAGCCTACGAGCAGTACTTC
CAGNRDGAYEQYF
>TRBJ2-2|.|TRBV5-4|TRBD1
TGTGCCAGCAGCCCTCCCGGACAGGGCGGGGTTGCCGGGGAGCTGTTTTTT
CASSPPGQGGVAGELFF
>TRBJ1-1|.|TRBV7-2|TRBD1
TGTGCCAGCAGCCAGGTCGGGACAGGCATGAACACTGAAGCTTTCTTT
CASSQVGTGMNTEAFF
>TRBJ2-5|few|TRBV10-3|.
TGTGCCATCAGTGAGGGGGCGGTAGGTGAGACCCAGTACTTC
CAISEGAVGETQYF
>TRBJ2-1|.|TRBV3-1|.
TGTGCCAGCAGCCCAATGGAGGGTGAGCAGTTCTTC
CASSPMEGEQFF
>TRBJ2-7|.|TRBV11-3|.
TGTGCCAGCAGCTTAGATCGCGGGACACTCTACGAGCAGTACTTC
CASSLDRGTLYEQYF
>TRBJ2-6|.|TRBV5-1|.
TGCGCCAGCAGCTTGCGGCTGACTGGGGCCAACGTCCCGACTTTC
CASSLRLTGANVPTF
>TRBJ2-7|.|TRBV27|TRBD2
TGTGCCAGCAGTGCAATCCTGTCACTAGCGGGGACCTACGAGCAGTACTTC
CASSAILSLAGTYEQYF
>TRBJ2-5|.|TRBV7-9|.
TGTGCCAGCAGCTTAGTAAACAGCCAAGAGACCCAGTACTTC
CASSLVNSQETQYF
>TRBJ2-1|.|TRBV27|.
TGTGCTGTCGACAATGAGCAGTTCTTC
CAVDNEQFF
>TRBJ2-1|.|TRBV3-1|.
TGTGCCAGCAGCCCACTTAGACCGATTTCCTACAATGAGCAGTTCTTC
CASSPLRPISYNEQFF
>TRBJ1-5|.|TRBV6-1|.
TGTGCCAGCACGGACCTAGCTTATAGTCAGCCCCAGCATTTT
CASTDLAYSQPQHF
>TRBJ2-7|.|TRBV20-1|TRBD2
TGCAGTACCTTGACTAGCGGGATTGACGAGCAGTACTTC
CSTLTSGIDEQYF
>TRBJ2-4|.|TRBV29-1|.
TGCAGCGCTGTTTGGGTACAAGAGTCCCAGTACTTC
CSAVWVQESQYF
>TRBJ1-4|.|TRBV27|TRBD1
TGTGCCAGCACCAGGACAGGGATGAGAATGGAAAAACTGTTTTTT
CASTRTGMRMEKLFF
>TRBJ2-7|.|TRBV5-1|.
TGCGCCAGCAGCCTGCCCGGACAGTCCCCCTACGAGCAGTACTTC
CASSLPGQSPYEQYF
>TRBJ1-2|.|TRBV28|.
TGTGCCAGCAGTTTTGCCCCCCGGGCCAATGGCTACACCTTC
CASSFAPRANGYTF
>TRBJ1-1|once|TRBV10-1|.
TGCGCCGGCAGTGAAGACCCGAACACTGAAGCTTTCTTT
CAGSEDPNTEAFF
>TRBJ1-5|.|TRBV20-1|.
TGCAGTGTCCTCCAGGGGTATAGCAATCAGCCCCAGCATTTT
CSVLQGYSNQPQHF
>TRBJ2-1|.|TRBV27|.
TGTGCCAGCAGTTTGAACAGGGTTTACAATGAGCAGTTCTTC
CASSLNRVYNEQFF
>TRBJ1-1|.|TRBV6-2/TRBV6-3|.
TGTGCCAGCAGTTACTCGAGGGGTGGCAGGCTGGAAACTGAAGCTTTCTTT
CASSYSRGGRLETEAFF
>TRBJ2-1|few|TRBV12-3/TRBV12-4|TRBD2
TGTGCCAGCAGGACTAGTTGGACTAGCGGGAGCTTAACCTACAATGAGCAGTTCTTC
CASRTSWTSGSLTYNEQFF
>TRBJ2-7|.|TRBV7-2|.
TGTGCCAGCAGCTTAGTGGCTATCCACTGCGAGCAGTACTTC
CASSLVAIHCEQYF
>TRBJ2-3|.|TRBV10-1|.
TGCGCCAGCAGGGATTCCACCTTTACGCAGTATTTT
CASRDSTFTQYF
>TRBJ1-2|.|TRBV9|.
TGTGCCAGCAGCCACAGGAAGGATGGCTACACCTTC
CASSHRKDGYTF
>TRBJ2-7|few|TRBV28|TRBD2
TGTGCCAGCAGTCTAGCGGGAGCGCTCGAGCAGTACTTC
CASSLAGALEQYF
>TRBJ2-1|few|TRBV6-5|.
TGTGCCAGCAGTTTCTCCCAGGGCTACAATGAGCAGTTCTTC
CASSFSQGYNEQFF
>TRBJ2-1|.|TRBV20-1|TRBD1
TGCAGTGCTAGAGGGGGGACAGGGGTCCATGAGCAGTTCTTC
CSARGGTGVHEQFF
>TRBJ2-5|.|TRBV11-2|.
TGTGCCAGCAGCTTTGGCGGGCTCCAAGAGACCCAGTACTTC
CASSFGGLQETQYF
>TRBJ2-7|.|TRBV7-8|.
TGTGCCAGCAGCAAAACTTCTGAATACGAGCAGTACTTC
CASSKTSEYEQYF
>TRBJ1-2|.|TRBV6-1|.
TGTGCCAGCCTGAACAGTCTCGGCGGCTACACCTTC
CASLNSLGGYTF
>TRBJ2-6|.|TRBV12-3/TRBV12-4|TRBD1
TGTGCCAGCAGGTTCCTGTCGGGACAGGGGATCTCTGGGGCCAACGTCCTGACTTTC
CASRFLSGQGISGANVLTF
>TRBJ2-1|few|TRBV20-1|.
TGCAGTCGCGGTCATGGCGCGGGAACGAAAAACAATGAGCAGTTCTTC
CSRGHGAGTKNNEQFF
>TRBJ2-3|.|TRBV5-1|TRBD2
TGCGCCAGCAGCCCACTAGCGGCCCCCACAGATACGCAGTATTTT
CASSPLAAPTDTQYF
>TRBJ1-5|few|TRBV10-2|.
TGCGCCAGCAGTGAAATCCGGCAGATCAATCAGCCCCAGCATTTT
CASSEIRQINQPQHF
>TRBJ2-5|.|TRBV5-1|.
TGCGCCAGCAGCTTGGCCCTCGGGGGGCGACAGACCCAGTACTTC
CASSLALGGRQTQYF
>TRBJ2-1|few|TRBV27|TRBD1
TGTGCCAGCAGTTCCCCCGGGACAGTTACTTACAATGAGCAGTTCTTC
CASSSPGTVTYNEQFF
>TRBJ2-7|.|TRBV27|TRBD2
TGTGCCAGCAGTTTTGGGCTAGCGGGAAGCGAGCAGTACTTC
CASSFGLAGSEQYF
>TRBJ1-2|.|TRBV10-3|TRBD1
TGTGCCATCAGCCGGGACAGGGGGCAGCTAGTCTATGGCTACACCTTC
CAISRDRGQLVYGYTF
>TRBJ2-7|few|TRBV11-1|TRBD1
TGTGCCAGCAGCCCTAGGGACAGGGGACGGGACGAGCAGTACTTC
CASSPRDRGRDEQYF
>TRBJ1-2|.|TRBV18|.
TGTGCCAGCTCACCCGATTGGCAGGCCTATGGCTACACCTTC
CASSPDWQAYGYTF
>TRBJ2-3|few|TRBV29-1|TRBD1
TGCAGCGGACAACAGGGGGTTAGCACAGATACGCAGTATTTT
CSGQQGVSTDTQYF
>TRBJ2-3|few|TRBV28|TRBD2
TGTGCCAGCACCGTAGCGGGAGGTAGCACAGATACGCAGTATTTT
CASTVAGGSTDTQYF
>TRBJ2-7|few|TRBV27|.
TGTGCCAGCAGTTTATCGCCCGAGCTCCGCTACGAGCAGTACTTC
CASSLSPELRYEQYF